This is a list of T cell receptor beta chains from one sample in a study of T cells expressing NK-cell markers. TCRdb processed the 5' RACE reads again and assigns one entry to each CDR3 protein, with no DNA. This sample's clone table lists 150,000 to 170,000 distinct CDR3 sequences. Sequenced input: blood T cells: a sorted CD56 or NKG2C T cell subset, CD4+ or CD8+ T cells, or bulk PBMC T cells (not recorded which). Every receptor here comes from a woman between 50 and 59 years old in good health. CDR3s include the opening cysteine and the closing phenylalanine or tryptophan.

J | V | CDR3
TRBJ2-1 | TRBV12-3/TRBV12-4 | CASSSPRRSFGNEQFF
TRBJ1-5 | TRBV5-5 | CASSYTEYSNQPQHF
TRBJ2-1 | TRBV11-2 | CASSSTSGRGNEQFF
TRBJ1-1 | TRBV13 | CASLPRDVNTEAFF
TRBJ2-5 | TRBV7-9 | CASSWAEGPETQYF
TRBJ2-1 | TRBV7-9 | CAWFNPSGTIYNEQFF
TRBJ2-5 | TRBV12-3/TRBV12-4 | CASSSSGGQTQYF
TRBJ2-3 | TRBV2 | CALTGLRDTQYF
TRBJ2-5 | TRBV7-9 | CAASGWPKETQYF
TRBJ2-4 | TRBV6-5 | CASSPGTENIQYF
TRBJ2-5 | TRBV10-2 | CASSYSGSETQYF
TRBJ1-5 | TRBV19 | CASSIASGASNQPQHF
TRBJ1-2 | TRBV5-5 | CASSYEQGYGYTF
TRBJ2-5 | TRBV16 | CASSQSWGETQYF
TRBJ2-1 | TRBV12-3/TRBV12-4 | CASSLGQGAGEQFF
TRBJ2-2 | TRBV14 | CASSQETGWGNTGELFF
TRBJ2-1 | TRBV20-1 | CSAYQSGEQFF
TRBJ2-3 | TRBV4-1 | CASSQEWTSGIPDTQYF
TRBJ2-7 | TRBV7-6 | CASSTTSFPHEQYF
TRBJ2-5 | TRBV6-5 | CASTDRESETQYF
TRBJ2-3 | TRBV6-5 | CASSYSTSGRPDTQYF
TRBJ2-7 | TRBV5-6 | CASSAPGTSVYYEQYF
TRBJ2-5 | TRBV9 | CASSLSGRAPETQYF
TRBJ1-1 | TRBV12-3/TRBV12-4 | CASSLSRQGGLGEAFF
TRBJ2-5 | TRBV4-1 | CASSQGGRGPGETQYF
TRBJ1-1 | TRBV3-1 | CASSQDLTGRQVTEAFF
TRBJ1-2 | TRBV4-1 | CASSLAGSGYTF
TRBJ1-1 | TRBV27 | CASSIAGSNTEAFF
TRBJ2-5 | TRBV4-1 | CASSPNIYGDQYF
TRBJ2-7 | TRBV5-8 | CASSLDVTGDEQYF
TRBJ1-5 | TRBV7-6 | CASSLVGPGQGHQPQHF
TRBJ2-3 | TRBV20-1 | CSAKSSGTGTDTQYF
TRBJ2-5 | TRBV11-3 | CASSSRPGLAGRGETQYF
TRBJ2-1 | TRBV7-8 | CASSYRIAVYNEQFF
TRBJ1-1 | TRBV7-9 | CAGVGDRGPEAFF
TRBJ2-7 | TRBV5-1 | CASSLDEGFTYEQYF
TRBJ2-7 | TRBV20-1 | CSAESMGGDYEQYF
TRBJ2-1 | TRBV11-2 | CASSGSKSSYNEQFF
TRBJ2-1 | TRBV12-3/TRBV12-4 | CASTGDNEQFF
TRBJ2-4 | TRBV29-1 | CSVRDRENKNIQYF
TRBJ2-1 | TRBV20-1 | CSARFGASANEQFF
TRBJ1-1 | TRBV29-1 | CSVHRGHQNTEAFF
TRBJ2-2 | TRBV15 | CATSREHRGTGELFF
TRBJ2-4 | TRBV6-5 | CASSYSPSLAKNIQYF
TRBJ2-5 | TRBV27 | CASSLIYPPETQYF
TRBJ2-5 | TRBV6-2/TRBV6-3 | CASSPPDVEETQYF
TRBJ2-3 | TRBV6-2/TRBV6-3 | CASSYTGSTDTQYF
TRBJ2-1 | TRBV5-1 | CASSFRVGSYNEQFF
TRBJ2-5 | TRBV3-1 | CASSPWGSQETQYF
TRBJ2-7 | TRBV7-6 | CASSLGGTSSYEQYF
TRBJ1-2 | TRBV4-2 | CASSLPGTLYGYTF
TRBJ2-7 | TRBV9 | CASSGGTSGSYEQYF
TRBJ2-7 | TRBV9 | CASSVDNRYEQYF